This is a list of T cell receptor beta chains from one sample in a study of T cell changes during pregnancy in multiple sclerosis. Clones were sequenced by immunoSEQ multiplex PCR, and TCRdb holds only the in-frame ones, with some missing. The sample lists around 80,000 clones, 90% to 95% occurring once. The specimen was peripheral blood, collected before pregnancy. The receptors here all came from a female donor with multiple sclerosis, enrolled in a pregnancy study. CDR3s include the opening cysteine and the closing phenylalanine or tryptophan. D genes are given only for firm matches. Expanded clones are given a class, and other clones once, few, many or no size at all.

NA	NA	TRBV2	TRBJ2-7	TGTGCCAGCAGTGGTGACGGGGGTTACGAGCAGTACTTC	CASSGDGGYEQYF
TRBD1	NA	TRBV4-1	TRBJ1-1	TGCGCCAGCAGCCAAGGATCGGGGACAGGGGACACTGAAGCTTTCTTT	CASSQGSGTGDTEAFF
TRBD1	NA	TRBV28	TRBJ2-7	TGTGCCAGCAGAAGCAACAGGGGGCCGGACTACGAGCAGTACTTC	CASRSNRGPDYEQYF
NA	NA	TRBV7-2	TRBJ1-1	TGTGCCAGCAGCACCGGACAGATGAACACTGAAGCTTTCTTT	CASSTGQMNTEAFF
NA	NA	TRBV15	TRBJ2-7	TGTGCCACCAGCAGAGATTTACGGACAAACTTCTACGAGCAGTACTTC	CATSRDLRTNFYEQYF
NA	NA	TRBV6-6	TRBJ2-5	TGTGCCAGCAGTTACGGCAGGGAAGTGACCCAGTACTTC	CASSYGREVTQYF
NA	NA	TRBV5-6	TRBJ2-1	TGTGCCAGCAGCTTGGGAAGAGGGAGCTCCTACAATGAGCAGTTCTTC	CASSLGRGSSYNEQFF
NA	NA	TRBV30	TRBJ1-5	TGTGCCTGGAGTGTACCAGGGCTTACTGATAGCAATCAGCCCCAGCATTTT	CAWSVPGLTDSNQPQHF
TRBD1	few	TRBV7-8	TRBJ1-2	TGTGCCAGCAGCTACGACAGGACAGGGGCCCTTGGTGGCTACACCTTC	CASSYDRTGALGGYTF
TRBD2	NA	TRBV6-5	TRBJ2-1	TGTGCCAGCAGTTACAGTTTCCTAGCGGGAGTGAGTGAGCAGTTCTTC	CASSYSFLAGVSEQFF